These 13 T cell receptor beta chains came from one sample sequenced in a study of cytomegalovirus exposure and HLA in healthy donors. PCR was performed using 60 Vbeta and 13 Jbeta primers. Sequencing used immunoSEQ multiplex PCR; TCRdb keeps in-frame clones, though not all of them. The data show some 180,000 clones, 73% seen once. Sequenced sample: PBMCs. The receptors stem from a woman aged 18-29 years in good health and CMV-seropositive.

This clone was detected only once. The chain couples TRBV2 to TRBJ1-2; 8 nucleotides match TRBD1. Germline loops: CDR1 SNHLY, CDR2 FYNNEI. The CDR3 has 17 amino acids. Losses at the gene ends were 7 bases for V and 0 bases for J; bases not matched to a gene: 13. The chain's CDR3 is CASTEGDRLLSNYGYTF. The CDR3 DNA reads TGTGCCAGCACCGAGGGGGACAGGCTTCTTTCTAACTATGGCTACACCTTC.

The CDR3 here is CASSFDRGGTGELFF. The CDR3 DNA sequence: TGTGCCAGCAGCTTCGACAGGGGGGGAACCGGGGAGCTGTTTTTT. This chain links TRBV6-6 with TRBJ2-2; TRBD1 matches at 9 bases. V lost 6 bases to trimming and J lost 5 bases; unmatched junction nucleotides: 7. Germline V CDR1 and CDR2: MNHNY, SVGAGI (reference sequence). This CDR3 is 15 amino acids long.

This rearrangement joins TRBV9 to TRBJ2-2; 11 bases are a match to TRBD2. Unmatched junction bases numbered 8, after V lost 4 bases and J lost 3 bases. Germline CDR1 SGDLS, CDR2 YYNGEE. The CDR3 is 17 residues long. CDR3 DNA: TGTGCCAGCAGCATACGTAGCGGGGGGGCCGACACCGGGGAGCTGTTTTTT. Translating it yields CASSIRSGGADTGELFF.

This sequence joins TRBV11-2 and TRBJ1-1; TRBD1 matches 8 bases. Germline CDR1 and CDR2: SGHAT and FQNNGV. V shed 1 base, J shed 7 bases, and the junction held 11 bases outside the gene matches. This CDR3 has 16 residues. The CDR3 reads CASSLGAGGLMNEAFF. In DNA, the CDR3 is TGTGCCAGCAGCTTAGGGGCAGGGGGCCTGATGAATGAAGCTTTCTTT.

The chain joins TRBV28 to TRBJ1-5; 10 nucleotides match TRBD1. The CDR3 is 13 amino acids. From germline, CDR1 is MDHEN and CDR2 SYDVKM. Trimming at V came to 6 bases and at J to 8 bases, leaving 4 bases not matched to a gene. Here the CDR3 reads CASSSGTGEPQHF. The DNA for the CDR3 is TGTGCCAGCAGCTCCGGGACAGGGGAGCCCCAGCATTTT. Filled out from reference TRBV28 and TRBJ1-5, the complete variable domain reads DVKVTQSSRYLVKRTGEKVFLECVQDMDHENMFWYRQDPGLGLRLIYFSYDVKMKEKGDIPEGYSVSREKKERFSLILESASTNQTSMYLCASSSGTGEPQHFGDGTRLSIL.

The chain has TRBV2 and TRBJ2-3, with 9 bases matching TRBD2. Losses at the gene ends were 6 bases for V and 0 bases for J; bases not matched to a gene: 4. Germline assignment: CDR1 SNHLY and CDR2 FYNNEI. The CDR3 has 15 amino acids. The CDR3 loop reads CASSLAGLSTDTQYF. The CDR3 coding sequence is TGTGCCAGCAGCCTAGCGGGGCTTAGCACAGATACGCAGTATTTT. Together with reference TRBV2 and TRBJ2-3, the CDR3 gives the full variable domain: EPEVTQTPSHQVTQMGQEVILRCVPISNHLYFYWYRQILGQKVEFLVSFYNNEISEKSEIFDDQFSVERPDGSNFTLKIRSTKLEDSAMYFCASSLAGLSTDTQYFGPGTRLTVL.

The V call is TRBV7-6, the J call TRBJ2-3, with TRBD2 matching over 10 bases. Germline V gives CDR1 SGHVS, CDR2 FNYEAQ. This CDR3 spans 15 amino acids. The V gene end was trimmed by 5 bases and the J gene end by 4 bases; junction bases not matched to a gene: 6. This chain's CDR3 is CASSKGGTSADTQYF. The CDR3, as DNA: TGTGCCAGCAGCAAAGGGGGGACTAGCGCAGATACGCAGTATTTT.

V and J are TRBV5-1 and TRBJ2-7; D gene uncertain. Trimming cost V 6 bases and J 8 bases, with 15 bases left between them. From germline, CDR1 is SGHRS and CDR2 YFSETQ. The CDR3 length is 12 residues. CDR3 loop: CASTGLGEQQYF. CDR3 nucleotide sequence: TGCGCCAGCACTGGGTTGGGCGAGCAGCAGTACTTC. The entire variable domain, with the rest obtained from reference TRBV5-1 and TRBJ2-7, is as follows: KAGVTQTPRYLIKTRGQQVTLSCSPISGHRSVSWYQQTPGQGLQFLFEYFSETQRNKGNFPGRFSGRQFSNSRSEMNVSTLELGDSALYLCASTGLGEQQYFGPGTRLTVT.

The J gene is TRBJ1-1, the V gene TRBV18; D gene uncertain. From germline, CDR1 is KGHSH and CDR2 LQKENI. The CDR3 totals 13 residues. Trimming shortened V by 8 bases and J by 0 bases, and 10 bases separated the two germline ends. The CDR3 loop reads CASDRGLNTEAFF. In DNA form, the CDR3 reads TGTGCCAGCGATCGGGGATTGAACACTGAAGCTTTCTTT.

This clone was detected a few times. The J gene is TRBJ2-1, the V gene TRBV28; D is unresolved. The CDR3 has 14 residues. Trimming took off 3 bases at V and 0 bases at J, with 6 bases between the two ends. Germline-derived CDR1 and CDR2 are MDHEN and SYDVKM. The CDR3 loop reads CASSFSRSYNEQFF. As DNA, the CDR3 is TGTGCCAGCAGTTTCTCTCGCTCCTACAATGAGCAGTTCTTC.

The V gene is TRBV29-1, the J gene TRBJ2-3, with TRBD1 as a possible D gene (5 bases). The CDR3 is made up of 14 amino acids. V was cut by 6 bases and J by 5 bases, with 18 bases left in between. The germline gives CDR1 SQVTM, CDR2 ANQGSEA. Here the CDR3 reads CSVDPGSPLDTQYF. The CDR3 DNA reads as TGCAGCGTGGATCCAGGGTCGCCCTTAGATACGCAGTATTTT.

This chain links TRBV28 with TRBJ2-3; 11 bases are a match to TRBD2. The CDR3 extends over 16 amino acids. Per the germline V gene, CDR1 is MDHEN and CDR2 is SYDVKM. The ends lost 5 bases at V and 4 bases at J; junction bases unmatched: 8. As DNA, the CDR3 is TGTGCCAGCAGTCCAAATAGCGGGGGGGCCGCAGATACGCAGTATTTT. Translated, it gives CASSPNSGGAADTQYF.

V and J are TRBV7-8 and TRBJ1-1, with 8 bases matching TRBD1. Losses at the gene ends were 5 bases for V and 8 bases for J; bases not matched to a gene: 4. Germline V gene lookup returns CDR1 SGHVS and CDR2 FQNEAQ. CDR3 length equals 12 residues. The CDR3 coding sequence is TGTGCCAGCAGCCTGACAGGGGTCGAAGCTTTCTTT. This translates into CASSLTGVEAFF.